One sample yielded the 20 T cell receptor beta chains listed below, sequenced in a study of T cell repertoires in cytomegalovirus infection. MiXCR, applied by TCRdb to the reads, yields one record per CDR3 protein. Among about 310,000 distinct CDR3 sequences, 20% to 30% were seen once, and the ten largest hold roughly 13%. These receptors are not linked to any known antigen. Sequencing was performed on cultured PBMCs, taken from culture after CMV antigen stimulation. The receptor source for this set is a human donor in good health (CMV status not recorded). Some clones in this sample may be carry-over from other donors' samples.

This clonotype was detected ten times or more. The V gene is TRBV7-2, the J gene TRBJ1-1; TRBD1 might be the D (5 bases). The ends were cut back, 1 base at V and 8 bases at J, with 8 bases in the middle. This CDR3 is 12 amino acids long. Germline V gene data show CDR1 as SGHTA and CDR2 as FQGNSA. The CDR3 spells CASSLGNREAFF. In nucleotides, the CDR3 is TGTGCCAGCAGCTTAGGGAACAGGGAAGCTTTCTTT. The entire variable domain, with the rest obtained from reference TRBV7-2 and TRBJ1-1, is as follows: GAGVSQSPSNKVTEKGKDVELRCDPISGHTALYWYRQSLGQGLEFLIYFQGNSAPDKSGLPSDRFSAERTGGSVSTLTIQRTQQEDSAVYLCASSLGNREAFFGQGTRLTVV.

This clonotype has more than one count but fewer than ten. The chain recombines TRBV7-3 with TRBJ2-1; 11 bases map to TRBD2. The CDR3 covers 16 residues. In germline, CDR1 is SGHTA, CDR2 FQGTGA. Trimming removed 2 bases from V and 2 bases from J; junction bases left unmatched: 2. The CDR3 DNA follows: TGTGCCAGCAGCTTATTAGCGGGAGGGCCCTACAATGAGCAGTTCTTC. Translating it yields CASSLLAGGPYNEQFF.

By share, this clonotype ranks as medium-sized (0.01 to 0.1%). The chain employs TRBV7-3 and TRBJ1-6; weak D call: TRBD1 (5 bases). CDR1 is SGHTA and CDR2 is FQGTGA in the germline V gene. V was shortened by 4 bases and J by 7 bases, with 11 bases between the two germline ends. The CDR3 has 14 amino acids. CDR3 region: CASSSGGENSPLHF. Here the CDR3 DNA reads TGTGCCAGCAGCTCCGGGGGGGAGAATTCACCCCTCCACTTT.

This chain uses TRBV12-3 or TRBV12-4 with TRBJ2-5, with 8 nucleotides matching TRBD1. There are 12 residues in the CDR3. V lost 5 bases to trimming and J lost 5 bases; unmatched junction nucleotides: 1. The CDR3 spells CASSTGGETQYF. DNA for the CDR3: TGTGCCAGCAGTACAGGGGGGGAGACCCAGTACTTC.

In this sample, this clonotype turned up many times. The chain couples TRBV28 to TRBJ1-1; D unresolved. The CDR3 length is 14 residues. Trimming shortened V by 2 bases and J by 0 bases, and 7 bases separated the two germline ends. The V gene's germline CDR1 is MDHEN and CDR2 SYDVKM. CDR3 protein: CASSLGGVNTEAFF. In DNA form, the CDR3 reads TGTGCCAGCAGTTTAGGAGGAGTGAACACTGAAGCTTTCTTT.

This clonotype showed up many times. The V call is TRBV6-6, the J call TRBJ1-2; 8 positions match TRBD1. This CDR3 comprises 18 residues. The V gene's germline CDR1 is MNHNY and CDR2 SVGAGI (reference sequence). The ends lost 7 bases at V and 1 base at J; junction bases unmatched: 17. Written as DNA, the CDR3 is TGTGCCAGCACCCCCCGGTGGGCAGGGGGCGTTAGTAACTATGGCTACACCTTC. Protein sequence: CASTPRWAGGVSNYGYTF.

This clonotype was found many times. This sequence joins TRBV7-2 and TRBJ2-7, with TRBD2 matching over 7 bases. CDR1 SGHTA and CDR2 FQGNSA come from the germline V gene. V shed 3 bases and J 5 bases; nucleotides not matched to a gene: 4. The length of the CDR3 is 13 residues. CDR3 nucleotide sequence: TGTGCCAGCAGCTTGGCGGGAGAAGACGAGCAGTACGTC. Its protein product is CASSLAGEDEQYV.

The chain couples TRBV20-1 to TRBJ2-1, with 10 bases identical to TRBD2. The germline CDR1 and CDR2 sequences are DFQATT and SNEGSKA (reference sequence). The V and J ends lost 5 bases and 0 bases, in that order; junction bases with no gene match: 7. The CDR3 is 16 amino acids. DNA of the CDR3: TGCAGTGCTTGGACTAGCGGAGACCTCTCCTACAATGAGCAGTTCTTC. It is translated as CSAWTSGDLSYNEQFF.

The rearrangement uses TRBV19 and TRBJ2-7, with 9 bases matching TRBD1. In germline, CDR1 is LNHDA, CDR2 SQIVND (reference sequence). V gave up 9 bases and J gave up 7 bases; unmatched junction bases: 16. CDR3 length: 15 residues. As DNA, the CDR3 is TGTGCCAGCGCCTCTCCCGGGACAGGGTATGAGGAGCAGTACTTC. Protein: CASASPGTGYEEQYF.

This sequence joins TRBV25-1 and TRBJ1-5, with a possible D match to TRBD1 (5 bases). Germline lookup yields CDR1 MGHDK and CDR2 SYGVNS. V lost 4 bases to trimming and J lost 3 bases, with 7 bases between them. The CDR3 consists of 13 residues. CDR3 nucleotide sequence: TGTGCCAGCAGTGCAGGGCACAATCAGCCCCAGCATTTT. It specifies CASSAGHNQPQHF.

The chain carries TRBV6-2 or TRBV6-3 and TRBJ1-1, with D unresolved. Trimming removed 2 bases at V and 3 bases at J, with 4 bases between. Germline lookup yields CDR1 MNHEY and CDR2 SVGEGT. The CDR3 has 12 residues. The CDR3 DNA reads TGTGCCAGCAGTTACCCAGACACTGAAGCTTTCTTT. Translation gives CASSYPDTEAFF.

The V and J genes are TRBV10-3 and TRBJ1-5, with unresolved D. The CDR3 extends over 14 amino acids. Trimming removed 0 bases from V and 7 bases from J, with 10 bases in between. The germline CDR1 and CDR2 sequences are ENHRY and SYGVKD. The CDR3 spells CAISESDRRQPQHF. CDR3 in DNA: TGTGCCATCAGTGAGTCGGACCGTAGACAGCCCCAGCATTTT.

This chain connects TRBV7-9 to TRBJ2-2; D unresolved. Germline V gene sequence: CDR1 SEHNR, CDR2 FQNEAQ (reference sequence). The ends were cut back, 1 base at V and 4 bases at J, with 10 bases in the middle. The CDR3 spans 15 residues. The CDR3 region has the DNA TGTGCCAGCAGCTTAGATGGAGCAGGCACCGGGGAGCTGTTTTTT. Translated, it gives CASSLDGAGTGELFF.

The rearrangement joins TRBV12-3 or TRBV12-4 to TRBJ2-1; perhaps TRBD1 as D (5 bases). Deletions cut 3 bases from V and 5 bases from J, with 14 bases between. There are 15 residues in the CDR3. CDR3 nucleotides: TGTGCCAGCAGTTTCTTTCAGGGCTCTAACAATGAGCAGTTCTTC. Its translation is CASSFFQGSNNEQFF.

This clonotype was counted many times. V gene TRBV7-2 combines with J gene TRBJ2-1, with 10 bases fitting TRBD2. Per germline, CDR1 SGHTA and CDR2 FQGNSA. The CDR3 is made up of 15 amino acids. V was pared by 8 bases and J by 3 bases, with 7 bases of the junction left unmatched. Here the CDR3 reads CASVRTSGSYNEQFF. CDR3 DNA: TGTGCCAGCGTCAGGACTAGCGGAAGCTACAATGAGCAGTTCTTC.

The chain links TRBV10-3 to TRBJ2-5, with D hard to call. Trimming took off 2 bases at V and 4 bases at J, with 11 bases between the two ends. Germline values: CDR1 ENHRY, CDR2 SYGVKD. The CDR3 runs 14 residues. The CDR3 coding sequence is TGTGCCATCAGTGAGGAAAGTAAGGTAGAGACCCAGTACTTC. Its translation is CAISEESKVETQYF.

The table lists this clonotype with a count of one. The genes are TRBV30 and TRBJ1-2, with D hard to call. The CDR3 is 15 amino acids. Trimming took 0 bases from V and 1 from J, leaving 12 bases between them. CDR1 and CDR2 from the germline V gene are GTSNPN and SVGIG (reference sequence). Here the CDR3 reads CAWSVLEAVNYGYTF. CDR3 DNA: TGTGCCTGGAGTGTATTAGAAGCCGTTAACTATGGCTACACCTTC.

V usage is TRBV6-6 and J usage is TRBJ1-3; D is possibly TRBD1 (5 bases). The CDR3 length is 15 residues. V lost 4 bases to trimming and J lost 0 bases, with 10 bases between them. Germline values: CDR1 MNHNY, CDR2 SVGAGI (reference sequence). The CDR3 here is CASSSRVPSGNTIYF. CDR3 DNA: TGTGCCAGCAGTTCCAGGGTTCCCTCTGGAAACACCATATATTTT.

In its sample, this clonotype was seen many times. The chain recombines TRBV7-2 with TRBJ2-2; 12 bases fit TRBD2. This CDR3 is 18 amino acids long. The V and J ends lost 4 bases and 5 bases, in that order; junction bases with no gene match: 11. Germline CDR1 is SGHTA and CDR2 is FQGNSA. CDR3 loop: CASSSRSTSGRRTGELFF. Written as DNA, the CDR3 is TGTGCCAGCAGCTCACGTTCGACTAGCGGGAGACGTACCGGGGAGCTGTTTTTT.

This clonotype was seen once. The V call is TRBV20-1, the J call TRBJ2-2; 7 bases align to TRBD1. The germline V gene has CDR1 DFQATT and CDR2 SNEGSKA (reference sequence). With 1 base clipped from V and 0 bases from J, the junction kept 2 bases outside the gene matches. This CDR3 comprises 15 residues. The CDR3 DNA reads as TGCAGTGCTAGAGGCGGACAGGCGAACACCGGGGAGCTGTTTTTT. Translation: CSARGGQANTGELFF.